The rows below give T cell receptor beta chains drawn from one sample of a study of blood T cell repertoires in COVID-19. The method was immunoSEQ multiplex PCR; TCRdb's version includes in-frame clones alone and lacks a portion of them. The sample records 70,000 or so clones, around three quarters being singletons. Input material: peripheral blood. The receptors were sampled from a human donor in a cohort sampled during active COVID-19. Both conserved end residues are part of each CDR3. The order of the fields is V gene, clone size, D gene, J gene, CDR3 DNA, CDR3 protein. The D gene is left open where the match is weak. The listing skips clone size in some rows; elsewhere it reads once, few, many or a size class.

v_call: TRBV5-1; clone_size: .; d_call: TRBD2; j_call: TRBJ2-7; cdr3_nt: TGCGCCAGCAGCTTTGTAAGCGGGACCAACTACGAGCAGTACTTC; cdr3_aa: CASSFVSGTNYEQYF
v_call: TRBV29-1; clone_size: many; d_call: TRBD1; j_call: TRBJ1-2; cdr3_nt: TGCAGCGTTGAAGTCTCCAGGGGGCGACTCTCCCATGGCTACACCTTC; cdr3_aa: CSVEVSRGRLSHGYTF
v_call: TRBV3-1/TRBV3-2; clone_size: once; d_call: .; j_call: TRBJ1-4; cdr3_nt: TGTGCCAGCAGCCAACTTGACACTCCATGGGATGAAAAACTGTTTTTT; cdr3_aa: CASSQLDTPWDEKLFF
v_call: TRBV19; clone_size: .; d_call: .; j_call: TRBJ2-5; cdr3_nt: TGTGCCAGTAGTTCCCAACTAGCAGGCGGGGACGGGACCCAGTACTTC; cdr3_aa: CASSSQLAGGDGTQYF
v_call: TRBV7-8; clone_size: .; d_call: .; j_call: TRBJ2-7; cdr3_nt: TGTGCCAGCAGCTTAGTAGGTGGAGGGGCCGGTTACGAGCAGTACTTC; cdr3_aa: CASSLVGGGAGYEQYF
v_call: TRBV6-5; clone_size: .; d_call: TRBD1; j_call: TRBJ2-7; cdr3_nt: TGTGCCAGCAGTTACCATGGACAGGGGGCGTACGAGCAGTACTTC; cdr3_aa: CASSYHGQGAYEQYF
v_call: TRBV19; clone_size: .; d_call: TRBD2; j_call: TRBJ2-7; cdr3_nt: TGTGCCAGTAGTATGGGCGGGAGCCTCTCCTACGAGCAGTACTTC; cdr3_aa: CASSMGGSLSYEQYF
v_call: TRBV10-2; clone_size: .; d_call: .; j_call: TRBJ1-5; cdr3_nt: TGCGCCAGCAGTGATCTTGGGTCGGGGAGCAATCAGCCCCAGCATTTT; cdr3_aa: CASSDLGSGSNQPQHF
v_call: TRBV10-3; clone_size: .; d_call: TRBD1; j_call: TRBJ2-3; cdr3_nt: TGTGCCAGCCGGACAGGGGAAGGGACAGATACGCAGTATTTT; cdr3_aa: CASRTGEGTDTQYF
v_call: TRBV18; clone_size: once; d_call: TRBD2; j_call: TRBJ2-7; cdr3_nt: TGTGCCAGCTCACCGGGGACTAGCGGGAGGTACGAGCAGTACTTC; cdr3_aa: CASSPGTSGRYEQYF
v_call: TRBV18; clone_size: .; d_call: .; j_call: TRBJ2-7; cdr3_nt: TGTGCCAGCTCCCCCAACCTGGGAGGCGAGCAGTACTTC; cdr3_aa: CASSPNLGGEQYF
v_call: TRBV6-5; clone_size: .; d_call: .; j_call: TRBJ1-1; cdr3_nt: TGTGCCAGCAGTTACTTCGCAGGCATGAACACTGAAGCTTTCTTT; cdr3_aa: CASSYFAGMNTEAFF
v_call: TRBV29-1; clone_size: .; d_call: TRBD2; j_call: TRBJ2-5; cdr3_nt: TGCAGCGCCGGGGGGGGTAGTGAGACCCAGTACTTC; cdr3_aa: CSAGGGSETQYF
v_call: TRBV27; clone_size: few; d_call: .; j_call: TRBJ1-6; cdr3_nt: TGTGCCAGCAGTTTATTGTCTGGGGGCAAAGGTTCACCCCTCCACTTT; cdr3_aa: CASSLLSGGKGSPLHF
v_call: TRBV5-6; clone_size: .; d_call: TRBD2; j_call: TRBJ2-5; cdr3_nt: TGTGCCAGCGCCTTATCGCTAGCGGGAAGTTGGGAGACCCAGTACTTC; cdr3_aa: CASALSLAGSWETQYF
v_call: TRBV29-1; clone_size: many; d_call: TRBD1; j_call: TRBJ1-6; cdr3_nt: TGCAGCGCTGCCATTGGGGACAGGTTCCACTTT; cdr3_aa: CSAAIGDRFHF
v_call: TRBV20-1; clone_size: .; d_call: .; j_call: TRBJ1-1; cdr3_nt: TGCAGTGGTTTTATACACCATGAAGCTTTCTTT; cdr3_aa: CSGFIHHEAFF
v_call: TRBV23-1; clone_size: .; d_call: .; j_call: TRBJ1-4; cdr3_nt: TGCGCCAGCAGTCTAGGTCGAGGCAGCAAGAATGAAAAACTGTTTTTT; cdr3_aa: CASSLGRGSKNEKLFF
v_call: TRBV5-1; clone_size: .; d_call: TRBD1; j_call: TRBJ2-2; cdr3_nt: TGCGCCAGCCGTGGACAGGGAGATAACACCGGGGAGCTGTTTTTT; cdr3_aa: CASRGQGDNTGELFF
v_call: TRBV28; clone_size: .; d_call: TRBD1; j_call: TRBJ2-7; cdr3_nt: TGTGCCAGCAGTTTATCGGGACAGGGGCGAGGCGAGCAGTACTTC; cdr3_aa: CASSLSGQGRGEQYF
v_call: TRBV6-2/TRBV6-3; clone_size: .; d_call: TRBD2; j_call: TRBJ2-5; cdr3_nt: TGTGCCAGCAGTCAATCACTAGCGGGCCAAGAGACCCAGTACTTC; cdr3_aa: CASSQSLAGQETQYF
v_call: TRBV3-1/TRBV3-2; clone_size: .; d_call: .; j_call: TRBJ1-1; cdr3_nt: TGTGCCAGCAGCCTTGGACAGCGCATTGAAGCTTTCTTT; cdr3_aa: CASSLGQRIEAFF
v_call: TRBV19; clone_size: .; d_call: TRBD2; j_call: TRBJ2-2; cdr3_nt: TGTGCCAGTAATCGGGAGGGGACCTCCGGGACCGGGGAGCTGTTTTTT; cdr3_aa: CASNREGTSGTGELFF
v_call: TRBV4-1; clone_size: .; d_call: .; j_call: TRBJ1-5; cdr3_nt: TGCGCCAGCAGCCAGGACCCGGGGGTGTATGGCAATCAGCCCCAGCATTTT; cdr3_aa: CASSQDPGVYGNQPQHF
v_call: TRBV5-1; clone_size: .; d_call: .; j_call: TRBJ1-2; cdr3_nt: TGCGCCAGCAGCTTGGAACAGGGCTATGGCTACACCTTC; cdr3_aa: CASSLEQGYGYTF